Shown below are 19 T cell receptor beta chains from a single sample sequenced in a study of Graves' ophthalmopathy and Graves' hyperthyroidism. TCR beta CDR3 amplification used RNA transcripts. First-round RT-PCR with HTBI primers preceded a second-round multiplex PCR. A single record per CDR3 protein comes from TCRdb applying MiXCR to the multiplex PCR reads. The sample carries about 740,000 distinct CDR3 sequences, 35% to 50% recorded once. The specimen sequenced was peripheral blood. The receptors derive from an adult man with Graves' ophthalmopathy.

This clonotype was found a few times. The CDR3 loop is CASSAQGGEVLDEQYF. The CDR3 nucleotides are TGTGCCAGCAGCGCTCAGGGAGGGGAGGTTTTGGACGAGCAGTACTTC. The chain links TRBV7-9 to TRBJ2-7; 7 bases fit TRBD2. Germline V gene lookup returns CDR1 SEHNR and CDR2 FQNEAQ (reference sequence). J was trimmed by 5 bases and V by 5 bases; bases with no gene match: 15. The CDR3 has 16 amino acids.

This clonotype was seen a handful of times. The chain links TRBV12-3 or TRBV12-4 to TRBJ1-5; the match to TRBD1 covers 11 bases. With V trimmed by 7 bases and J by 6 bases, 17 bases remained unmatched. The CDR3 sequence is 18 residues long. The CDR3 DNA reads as TGTGCCAGCACCGCAATAGGGACAGGGGGGATTTTACTTCAGCCCCAGCATTTT. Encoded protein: CASTAIGTGGILLQPQHF.

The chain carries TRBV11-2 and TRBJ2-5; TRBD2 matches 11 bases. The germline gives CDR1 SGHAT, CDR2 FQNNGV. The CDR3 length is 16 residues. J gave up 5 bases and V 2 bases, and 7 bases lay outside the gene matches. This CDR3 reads CASSLSRLAGLETQYF. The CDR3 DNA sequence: TGTGCCAGCAGCTTATCGAGACTAGCGGGACTCGAGACCCAGTACTTC.

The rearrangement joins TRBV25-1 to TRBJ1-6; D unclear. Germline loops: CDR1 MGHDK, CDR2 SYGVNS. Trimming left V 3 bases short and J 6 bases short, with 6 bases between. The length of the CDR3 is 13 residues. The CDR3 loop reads CASSESTNSPLHF. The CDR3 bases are TGTGCCAGCAGTGAGTCGACTAATTCACCCCTCCACTTT.

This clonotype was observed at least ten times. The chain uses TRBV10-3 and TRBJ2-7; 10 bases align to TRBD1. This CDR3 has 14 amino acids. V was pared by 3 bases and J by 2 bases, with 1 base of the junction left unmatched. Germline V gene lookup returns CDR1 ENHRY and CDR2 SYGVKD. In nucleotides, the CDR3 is TGTGCCATCAGTGACGGACAGGGGGCCTACGAGCAGTACTTC. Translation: CAISDGQGAYEQYF.

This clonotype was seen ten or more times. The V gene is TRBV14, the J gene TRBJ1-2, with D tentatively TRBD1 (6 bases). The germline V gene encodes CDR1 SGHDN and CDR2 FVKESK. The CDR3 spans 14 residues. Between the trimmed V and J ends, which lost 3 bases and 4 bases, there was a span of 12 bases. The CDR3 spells CASSQGAASYGYTF. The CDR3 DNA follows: TGTGCCAGCAGCCAGGGGGCTGCGAGCTATGGCTACACCTTC.

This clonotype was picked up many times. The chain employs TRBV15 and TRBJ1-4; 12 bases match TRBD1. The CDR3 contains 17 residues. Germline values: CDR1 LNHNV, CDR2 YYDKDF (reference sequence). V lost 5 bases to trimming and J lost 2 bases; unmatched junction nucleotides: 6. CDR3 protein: CATSHRDRGHTNEKLFF. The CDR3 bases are TGTGCCACCAGCCACCGGGACAGGGGGCACACTAATGAAAAACTGTTTTTT.

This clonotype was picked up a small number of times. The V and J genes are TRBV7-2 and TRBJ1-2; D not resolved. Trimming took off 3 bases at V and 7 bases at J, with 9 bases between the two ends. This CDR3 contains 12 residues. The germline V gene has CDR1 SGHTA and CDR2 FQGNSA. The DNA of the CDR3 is TGTGCCAGCAGCTTCCCGGGCGCTGGCTACACCTTC. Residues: CASSFPGAGYTF.

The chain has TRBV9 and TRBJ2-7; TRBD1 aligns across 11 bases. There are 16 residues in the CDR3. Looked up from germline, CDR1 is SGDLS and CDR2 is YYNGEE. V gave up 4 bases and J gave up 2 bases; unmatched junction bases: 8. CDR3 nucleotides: TGTGCCAGCAGCAAATTGCCGGGACAGGGGGCCTACGAGCAGTACTTC. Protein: CASSKLPGQGAYEQYF.

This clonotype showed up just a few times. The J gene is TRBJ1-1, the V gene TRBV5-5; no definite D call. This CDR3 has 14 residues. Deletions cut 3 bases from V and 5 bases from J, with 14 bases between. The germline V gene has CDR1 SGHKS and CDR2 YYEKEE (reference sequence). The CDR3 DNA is TGTGCCAGCAGCTACGTAAGGGAATGGACTGAAGCTTTCTTT. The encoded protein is CASSYVREWTEAFF.

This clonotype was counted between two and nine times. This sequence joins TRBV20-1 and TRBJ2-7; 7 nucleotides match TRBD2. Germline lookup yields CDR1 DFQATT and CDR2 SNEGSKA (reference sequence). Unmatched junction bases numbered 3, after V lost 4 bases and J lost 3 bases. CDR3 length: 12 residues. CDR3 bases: TGCAGTGCTACGACTAGCAGCTACGAGCAGTACTTC. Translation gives CSATTSSYEQYF.

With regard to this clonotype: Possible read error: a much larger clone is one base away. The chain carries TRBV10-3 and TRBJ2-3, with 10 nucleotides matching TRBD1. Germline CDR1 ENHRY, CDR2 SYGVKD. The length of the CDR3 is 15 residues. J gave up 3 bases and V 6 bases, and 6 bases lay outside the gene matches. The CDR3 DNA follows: TGTGCCATCAGGAGGACAGGGGGTGCGACAGATACGCAGTATTTT. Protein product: CAIRRTGGATDTQYF.

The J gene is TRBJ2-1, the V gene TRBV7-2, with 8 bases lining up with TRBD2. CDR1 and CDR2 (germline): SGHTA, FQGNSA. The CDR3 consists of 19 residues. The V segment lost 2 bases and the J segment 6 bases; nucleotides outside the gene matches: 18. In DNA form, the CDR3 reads TGTGCCAGCAGCTTACGCGGGGGAGGGGTGGGAGCGGGAGCCAATGAGCAGTTCTTC. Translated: CASSLRGGGVGAGANEQFF.

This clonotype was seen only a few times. The CDR3 nucleotides read TGTGCCAGTGCTAAAAACAGGGAAGGAAACACTGAAGCTTTCTTT. It translates to CASAKNREGNTEAFF. The chain couples TRBV19 to TRBJ1-1, with a weak D call TRBD1 (6 bases). CDR1 is LNHDA, CDR2 SQIVND, per germline (reference sequence). The CDR3 loop spans 15 amino acids. V dropped 8 bases and J dropped 2 bases, with 18 bases sitting between them.

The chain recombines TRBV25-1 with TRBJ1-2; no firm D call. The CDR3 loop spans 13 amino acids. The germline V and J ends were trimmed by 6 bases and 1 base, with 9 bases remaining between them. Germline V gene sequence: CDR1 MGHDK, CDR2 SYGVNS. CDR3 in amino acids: CASRMDGNYGYTF. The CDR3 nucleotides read TGTGCCAGCAGAATGGACGGTAACTATGGCTACACCTTC.

CDR3 bases: TGTGCCAGCAGCGAAGCGGGCCCCCCAGGGCCTGAAGCTTTCTTT. Translating gives CASSEAGPPGPEAFF. This chain uses TRBV5-7 with TRBJ1-1; tentatively, D is TRBD1 (5 bases). TRBV5-7 is designated an ORF whose function remains uncertain. CDR3 size: 15 residues. Trimming left V 4 bases short and J 6 bases short, with 19 bases between.

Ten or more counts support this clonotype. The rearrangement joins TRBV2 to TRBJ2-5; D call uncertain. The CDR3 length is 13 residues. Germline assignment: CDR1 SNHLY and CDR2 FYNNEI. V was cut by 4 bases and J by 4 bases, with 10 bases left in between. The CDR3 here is CASSARHSETQYF. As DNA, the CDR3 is TGTGCCAGCAGTGCCAGACATTCAGAGACCCAGTACTTC.

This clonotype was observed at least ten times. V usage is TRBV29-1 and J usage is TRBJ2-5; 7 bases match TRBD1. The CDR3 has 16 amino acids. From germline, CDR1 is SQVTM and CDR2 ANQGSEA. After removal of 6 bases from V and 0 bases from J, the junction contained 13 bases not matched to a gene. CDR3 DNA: TGCAGCGTAGACAGGGCGGCCCACTTAAACCAAGAGACCCAGTACTTC. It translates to CSVDRAAHLNQETQYF.

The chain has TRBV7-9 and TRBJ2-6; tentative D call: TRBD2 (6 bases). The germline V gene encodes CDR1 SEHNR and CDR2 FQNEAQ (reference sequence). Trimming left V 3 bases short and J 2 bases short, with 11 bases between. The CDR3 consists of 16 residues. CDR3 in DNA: TGTGCCAGCAGCTTGGACGGGACTGCTGGGGCCAACGTCCTGACTTTC. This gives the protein CASSLDGTAGANVLTF.